This entry lists 3 T cell receptor beta chains sequenced from one sample in a study of T cell repertoires in cytomegalovirus infection. Their recognized antigens are unknown. TCRdb passed the reads through MiXCR, listing each CDR3 protein once. This table has a few hundred thousand distinct CDR3 sequences, about 40% appearing once. The starting material was cultured PBMCs, obtained from culture after CMV antigen stimulation. The receptors were gathered from a human donor in good health (CMV status not recorded). Some clones in this sample may be carry-over from other donors' samples.

The V gene is TRBV3-1, the J gene TRBJ1-1; D unclear. This CDR3 comprises 14 residues. CDR1 and CDR2 from the germline V gene are LGHDT and YNNKEL (reference sequence). V gave up 4 bases and J gave up 4 bases, with 13 bases separating them. Here the CDR3 DNA reads TGTGCCAGCAGCCCAATCCTGGGAAGCACTGAAGCTTTCTTT. Amino acid sequence: CASSPILGSTEAFF.

This clonotype was observed a handful of times. CDR3 protein: CASSLRGIEYEQYF. The CDR3 DNA sequence: TGTGCCAGCAGCTTACGGGGGATAGAGTACGAGCAGTACTTC. This chain joins TRBV7-8 and TRBJ2-7; TRBD2 might be the D (6 bases). CDR1 is SGHVS, CDR2 FQNEAQ, per germline. This CDR3 is 14 amino acids long. Trimming took off 2 bases at V and 4 bases at J, with 12 bases between the two ends.

This clonotype has a handful of counts. The chain links TRBV7-2 to TRBJ2-3, with 13 bases fitting TRBD2. V lost 8 bases, J lost 2 bases, and 4 bases stayed unmatched. Germline V CDR1 and CDR2: SGHTA, FQGNSA. The CDR3 totals 15 residues. CDR3 in amino acids: CASGLAGVHTDTQYF. The CDR3 DNA reads TGTGCCAGCGGACTAGCGGGGGTCCACACAGATACGCAGTATTTT.